This passage covers 10 T cell receptor beta chains from one sample sequenced in a study of blood T cell repertoires in COVID-19. The repertoire was sequenced with immunoSEQ multiplex PCR; TCRdb's copy has only in-frame clones and lacks some. This table holds 200,000 to 250,000 clones, around nine tenths found once. The sequencing sample was made of peripheral blood. Source of these receptors: a woman aged 70-85 years with active or convalescent COVID-19.

V gene TRBV7-6 combines with J gene TRBJ1-1; perhaps TRBD1 as D (6 bases). The CDR3 consists of 16 residues. CDR1 and CDR2 (germline): SGHVS, FNYEAQ. Trimming shortened V by 5 bases and J by 1 base, and 17 bases separated the two germline ends. The CDR3 region has the DNA TGTGCCAGCAGCCCGAGGGTGGCAGGGGCGAACACTGAAGCTTTCTTT. Amino acid sequence: CASSPRVAGANTEAFF.

The rearrangement joins TRBV6-2 or TRBV6-3 to TRBJ1-2; a possible D gene is TRBD1 (5 bases). The germline V and J ends were trimmed by 0 bases and 5 bases, with 25 bases remaining between them. Germline assignment: CDR1 MNHEY and CDR2 SVGEGT. This CDR3 comprises 19 residues. DNA for the CDR3: TGTGCCAGCAGTTACTCAGCAGTTTCGACGCGGGGGGGAGCGTATGGCTACACCTTC. Protein product: CASSYSAVSTRGGAYGYTF.

The rearrangement joins TRBV5-6 to TRBJ1-1; no clear D. The CDR3 runs 11 residues. The V and J ends lost 2 bases and 8 bases respectively, with 7 bases between them. Germline V lookup: CDR1 SGHDT, CDR2 YYEEEE. The CDR3 sequence is CASSFREEAFF. The DNA of the CDR3 is TGTGCCAGCAGCTTCCGCGAGGAAGCTTTCTTT.

The chain is built from TRBV6-1 and TRBJ1-3, with TRBD1 identical over 7 bases. CDR1 MNHNS and CDR2 SASEGT come from the germline V gene. V shed 2 bases, J shed 7 bases, and the junction held 8 bases outside the gene matches. The CDR3 contains 15 residues. The CDR3 bases are TGTGCCAGCAGTGAAAGGGGGCTCACGTCTAACACCATATATTTT. The encoded protein is CASSERGLTSNTIYF.

The J gene is TRBJ1-2, the V gene TRBV6-2 or TRBV6-3; D perhaps matches TRBD1 (6 bases). V shed 2 bases and J shed 4 bases, with 14 bases lying between them. The CDR3 runs 15 residues. Germline CDR1 MNHEY, CDR2 SVGEGT. The CDR3 spells CASSYRQAPLYGYTF. The CDR3 region has the DNA TGTGCCAGCAGTTACCGACAGGCCCCTCTCTATGGCTACACCTTC.

The chain couples TRBV5-8 to TRBJ1-5; D might be TRBD1 (5 bases). V lost 6 bases and J 0 bases, leaving 16 bases between the germline ends. The CDR3 is 16 residues long. The germline V gene encodes CDR1 SGHTS and CDR2 YDEGEE. The CDR3 DNA reads as TGTGCCAGCAACACTGGAAGGGGATTTAGCAATCAGCCCCAGCATTTT. Translation: CASNTGRGFSNQPQHF.

This sequence joins TRBV27 and TRBJ1-4; 9 nucleotides align to TRBD1. Trimming at V came to 5 bases and at J to 7 bases, leaving 8 bases not matched to a gene. CDR3 length: 15 amino acids. Germline values: CDR1 MNHEY, CDR2 SMNVEV (reference sequence). As DNA, the CDR3 is TGTGCCAGCAGTCCTACAGGGGGCTGGGGTGAAAAACTGTTTTTT. Translation gives CASSPTGGWGEKLFF. The whole variable domain, filled in from reference TRBV27 and TRBJ1-4, reads EAQVTQNPRYLITVTGKKLTVTCSQNMNHEYMSWYRQDPGLGLRQIYYSMNVEVTDKGDVPEGYKVSRKEKRNFPLILESPSPNQTSLYFCASSPTGGWGEKLFFGSGTQLSVL.

This clone was seen many times. The chain recombines TRBV12-3 or TRBV12-4 with TRBJ1-5; unclear D gene. This CDR3 is 11 amino acids long. Between the trimmed V and J ends, which lost 3 bases and 7 bases, there was a span of 4 bases. The CDR3 nucleotides are TGTGCCAGCAGTTTCAGACAGCCCCAGCATTTT. Translation: CASSFRQPQHF.

This chain links TRBV3-1 (or the pseudogene TRBV3-2) with TRBJ2-1, with TRBD2 as a possible D gene (7 bases). The germline V gene encodes CDR1 LGHDT and CDR2 YNNKEL (reference sequence). V lost 4 bases to trimming and J lost 9 bases, with 16 bases between them. CDR3 length: 14 residues. CDR3 protein: CASSPGRGPGEQFF. The CDR3, as DNA: TGTGCCAGCAGCCCCGGGCGGGGGCCGGGTGAGCAGTTCTTC.

The CDR3 DNA reads as TGTGCCAGCAGCAAATGTCCGGGTCTAAATTCACCCCTCCACTTT. This gives the protein CASSKCPGLNSPLHF. This chain connects TRBV21-1 to TRBJ1-6. TRBV21-1 has pseudogene status. The CDR3 totals 15 residues.